This section outlines one T cell receptor (beta chain) sequence together with its context. The CDR3 is 17 residues long. Germline V lookup: CDR1 MGHRA, CDR2 YSYEKL. The ends were cut back, 6 bases at V and 2 bases at J, with 20 bases in the middle. This specimen belongs to a study of blood T cell repertoires in COVID-19. Study details: Acute-phase and convalescent COVID-19 samples originated in the United States, Italy and Spain. Sample material is recorded as cDNA or gDNA derived from T cells, B-cell-depleted T cells, or PBMCs.

Study processing details: Estimation of nucleated cell counts was performed using reference gene primer amplification. Method: immunoSEQ multiplex PCR; TCRdb's copy keeps in-frame clones and lacks some. That table gives V, J and clone size, and the DNA gave D and trimming. The profile covers approximately 380,000 clones, with around 85% appearing a single time and 3% to 4.5% taken by the ten largest. This clonotype was obtained from a woman aged 18-29 years with acute or convalescent COVID-19. Source material: peripheral blood. The V and J genes are TRBV4-1 and TRBJ2-4; weak D call: TRBD2 (6 bases). The CDR3 loop is CASSPPSGVGTKNIQYF. In nucleotides, the CDR3 is TGCGCCAGCAGTCCCCCTTCGGGAGTGGGGACCAAAAACATTCAGTACTTC.